This T cell receptor beta chain derives from a study of T cell changes during pregnancy in multiple sclerosis. The repertoire was sequenced with immunoSEQ multiplex PCR; TCRdb's copy has only in-frame clones and lacks some. The sample includes roughly 27,000 clones, around 94% of them seen just once. This CDR3 has 12 residues. Per germline, CDR1 LNHDA and CDR2 SQIVND (reference sequence). The V and J ends lost 3 bases and 9 bases respectively, with 9 bases between them. This TCR was recovered from a female donor with multiple sclerosis, enrolled in a pregnancy study. The sample in question was CD4+ T cells from peripheral blood mononuclear cells, obtained in the first trimester of pregnancy. V usage is TRBV19 and J usage is TRBJ1-5; no firm D call. CDR3 DNA sequence: TGTGCCAGTAGTATTGGCCCCTCGCCCCAGCATTTT. Translation gives CASSIGPSPQHF.